This is a list of T cell receptor beta chains from one sample in a study of T cell repertoires in cytomegalovirus infection. TCRdb called the reads again in MiXCR, with one record for every CDR3 protein. Here the sample spans about 460,000 distinct CDR3 sequences, over 9% being singletons. The specimen was PBMCs. The receptor set was obtained from a human donor in good health (CMV status not recorded). Some clones in this sample may be carry-over from other donors' samples. Both conserved end residues are part of each CDR3. The D gene is left open where the match is weak.

CASSLKSTAGYTF,TRBV12-3/TRBV12-4,.,TRBJ1-2
CASSPRAEAFF,TRBV7-9,.,TRBJ1-1
CSVDGVGGTEAFF,TRBV29-1,.,TRBJ1-1
CASSLDRAYGYTF,TRBV7-6,.,TRBJ1-2
CSARHYNYLNTEAFF,TRBV20-1,.,TRBJ1-1
CASSLDGTGGSDEQFF,TRBV7-7,TRBD1,TRBJ2-1
CASSITGERLYQPQHF,TRBV19,TRBD1,TRBJ1-5
CASGTSGTPNNEQFF,TRBV4-1,TRBD2,TRBJ2-1
CASSYSTQKPGNTIYF,TRBV6-5,.,TRBJ1-3
CATSEAGGPQNIQYF,TRBV24-1,TRBD2,TRBJ2-4
CASSGQGGEQYF,TRBV2,.,TRBJ2-7
CASSSLQGDENTEAFF,TRBV5-6,TRBD1,TRBJ1-1
CASSSWDRQNTEAFF,TRBV11-2,TRBD1,TRBJ1-1
CSASSGPFATNEKLFF,TRBV20-1,.,TRBJ1-4
CASSPGTESYEQYF,TRBV7-2,TRBD1,TRBJ2-7
CASSLSGTSGTYEQYF,TRBV27,TRBD2,TRBJ2-7
CASTLERSYGYTF,TRBV19,.,TRBJ1-2
CASSPPTGATSPLHF,TRBV18,TRBD1,TRBJ1-6
CASSPPSDPAGNTIYF,TRBV28,.,TRBJ1-3
CASSQDPGGSYEQYF,TRBV4-2,.,TRBJ2-7
CASSYQYNEQFF,TRBV6-2/TRBV6-3,.,TRBJ2-1
CASSGDRHTEAFF,TRBV18,TRBD1,TRBJ1-1
CASSFSVGGEQFF,TRBV7-9,.,TRBJ2-1
CASSQKAEQYF,TRBV4-1,.,TRBJ2-7
CASSFPVNGLVDNEQFF,TRBV28,TRBD2,TRBJ2-1
CASSLSGSQVRSQYF,TRBV28,.,TRBJ2-3
CTSSDGGARAEAFF,TRBV28,.,TRBJ1-1
CASGPAPGVMYEQYF,TRBV5-3,.,TRBJ2-7
CASSSPGRRGFF,TRBV5-4,.,TRBJ1-1
CSVELAGYEQYF,TRBV29-1,.,TRBJ2-7
CSAREIGSQAGISPLHF,TRBV20-1,.,TRBJ1-6
CASSSAGEGEQDTQYF,TRBV7-8,TRBD2,TRBJ2-3
CASSAGGAVGNTIYF,TRBV12-3/TRBV12-4,.,TRBJ1-3
CASSYPTGELFF,TRBV12-3/TRBV12-4,.,TRBJ2-2
CASSVEGQGARQYF,TRBV9,TRBD1,TRBJ2-4
CASSQLGQVKNTEAFF,TRBV4-1,TRBD1,TRBJ1-1
CASGQGTSGRGNEQFF,TRBV2,TRBD2,TRBJ2-1
CASSSIQGNEQFF,TRBV7-6,.,TRBJ2-1
CASSLELATSEQYF,TRBV5-1,TRBD2,TRBJ2-7
CASSERQGLETQYF,TRBV7-8,TRBD1,TRBJ2-5
CAISQEGLNYGYTF,TRBV10-3,.,TRBJ1-2
CASSRSENEQFF,TRBV7-9,.,TRBJ2-1
CASSYQGLRNTIYF,TRBV12-3/TRBV12-4,.,TRBJ1-3
CASSSDRWTNEAFF,TRBV5-4,TRBD1,TRBJ1-1
CSAKSGGGNQPQHF,TRBV20-1,.,TRBJ1-5
CASGLLPDRVSGNTIYF,TRBV12-5,TRBD1,TRBJ1-3
CASSSLRAGTTGELFF,TRBV28,.,TRBJ2-2
CSVDGTGGEKLFF,TRBV29-1,TRBD1,TRBJ1-4
CASGPFQGAEAFF,TRBV6-2/TRBV6-3,.,TRBJ1-1
CASSERTGSNQPQHF,TRBV2,.,TRBJ1-5
CASSEGRDGPEKLFF,TRBV6-1,.,TRBJ1-4
CASSYGGRGRGNSPLHF,TRBV6-5,TRBD1,TRBJ1-6
CASSLMRGIKSTGELFF,TRBV28,.,TRBJ2-2
CASSYSRRGAGLEAFF,TRBV6-5,.,TRBJ1-1
CASTGHHDLGYTF,TRBV25-1,.,TRBJ1-2
CASSFARGRGPRGYTF,TRBV5-1,.,TRBJ1-2
CASSLPRTAEQYF,TRBV28,.,TRBJ2-7
CASSYSTGQGGWEQYF,TRBV6-5,TRBD1,TRBJ2-7
CASSLSDPSYEQYF,TRBV3-1,.,TRBJ2-7
CAISESAAGREKLFF,TRBV10-3,.,TRBJ1-4